This T cell receptor beta chain was recovered during a study of cytomegalovirus exposure and HLA in healthy donors. Study-wide findings and caveats: In vitro confirmation showed three CMV-associated chains to be CMV antigen specific.

In regard to this clone: What it binds is not known. The junction and the germline gene differ at one end; a read error may be behind it.

The PCR ran on 60 Vbeta and 13 Jbeta primers. Method: immunoSEQ multiplex PCR; TCRdb's copy keeps in-frame clones and lacks some. The sample lists under 150,000 clones, roughly 80% occurring once. This CDR3 is built from 13 residues. Germline V gene sequence: CDR1 KGHSH, CDR2 LQKENI. The chain has TRBV18 and TRBJ1-1; TRBD1 is a possible D gene (5 bases). The source is a woman in her thirties or forties in good health and CMV-seropositive. Sequencing was performed on PBMCs. The CDR3 spells CASSRTMDTKAFF. The CDR3 DNA sequence: TGTGCCAGCTCAAGGACAATGGACACTAAAGCTTTCTTT. Using reference TRBV18 and TRBJ1-1 for the parts outside the CDR3, the full variable domain is NAGVMQNPRHLVRRRGQEARLRCSPMKGHSHVYWYRQLPEEGLKFMVYLQKENIIDESGMPKERFSAEFPKEGPSILRIQQVVRGDSAAYFCASSRTMDTKAFFGQGTRLTVV.